This passage covers 15 T cell receptor beta chains from one sample sequenced in a study of blood T cell repertoires in COVID-19. The table came from immunoSEQ multiplex PCR; TCRdb's copy has only in-frame clones and leaves some out. The sample includes roughly 250,000 clones, less than 90% seen only once; the top ten take less than 3%. Sequenced: PBMCs or T cells enriched from blood (not recorded which). These receptors all stem from a woman aged 45-60 years who had recovered from COVID-19.

The chain combines TRBV2 with TRBJ2-7, with TRBD2 identical over 7 bases. The ends lost 6 bases at V and 6 bases at J; junction bases unmatched: 8. Germline V CDR1 and CDR2: SNHLY, FYNNEI. The CDR3 consists of 13 residues. The CDR3 DNA reads as TGTGCCAGCAGCATTTTATGGGAGGGCGAGCAGTACTTC. It is translated as CASSILWEGEQYF. Full variable domain (outside the CDR3, taken from reference TRBV2 and TRBJ2-7): EPEVTQTPSHQVTQMGQEVILRCVPISNHLYFYWYRQILGQKVEFLVSFYNNEISEKSEIFDDQFSVERPDGSNFTLKIRSTKLEDSAMYFCASSILWEGEQYFGPGTRLTVT.

The chain uses TRBV28 and TRBJ1-1; D unclear. Germline values: CDR1 MDHEN, CDR2 SYDVKM. The CDR3 runs to 16 residues. Trimming pared 1 base from V and 6 bases from J, leaving 18 bases between. In DNA form, the CDR3 reads TGTGCCAGCAGTTTATATTTAGGCGGAACCCGGCCTGAAGCTTTCTTT. It encodes CASSLYLGGTRPEAFF.

The V and J genes are TRBV29-1 and TRBJ1-2, with a weak D call TRBD1 (5 bases). Germline V lookup: CDR1 SQVTM, CDR2 ANQGSEA. V was clipped by 3 bases and J by 0 bases, with 14 bases between them. The CDR3 covers 15 residues. CDR3 sequence reads: CSVESRAEANYGYTF. The CDR3 bases are TGCAGCGTTGAGAGCAGGGCTGAAGCTAACTATGGCTACACCTTC.

V gene TRBV9 combines with J gene TRBJ1-1; 9 nucleotides line up with TRBD1. From germline, CDR1 is SGDLS and CDR2 YYNGEE. The CDR3 covers 15 residues. V was pared by 3 bases and J by 4 bases, with 7 bases of the junction left unmatched. The CDR3 region is CASSGGQGSGTEAFF. The DNA for the CDR3 is TGTGCCAGCAGCGGTGGACAGGGGTCGGGCACTGAAGCTTTCTTT.

The chain joins TRBV4-2 to TRBJ2-2; TRBD1 matches 9 bases. Germline V CDR1 and CDR2: LGHNA, YNFKEQ. V dropped 0 bases and J dropped 6; count of bases not matched to a gene: 5. The CDR3 consists of 16 residues. CDR3 coding DNA: TGTGCCAGCAGCCAAGATCTTACAGGGGGCCCCGGGGAGCTGTTTTTT. Residues: CASSQDLTGGPGELFF.

The gene calls are TRBV28 and TRBJ1-6; 8 positions agree with TRBD1. The length of the CDR3 is 16 residues. V dropped 5 bases and J dropped 4; count of bases not matched to a gene: 7. Germline CDR1 and CDR2: MDHEN and SYDVKM. The CDR3 reads CASSASGGAYNSPLHF. DNA of the CDR3: TGTGCCAGCAGTGCCTCAGGGGGCGCGTATAATTCACCCCTCCACTTT.

J is TRBJ1-2 and V is TRBV28; the D gene is possibly TRBD1 (6 bases). The CDR3 runs 15 residues. Germline V lookup: CDR1 MDHEN, CDR2 SYDVKM. V shed 7 bases and J shed 6 bases, with 21 bases lying between them. The CDR3 reads CASILDRTDLDGYTF. CDR3 bases: TGTGCCAGCATCCTAGATCGGACAGACTTGGATGGCTACACCTTC.

The CDR3 reads CASSLGGGSNQPQHF. The DNA for the CDR3 is TGTGCCAGCAGCTTAGGAGGGGGAAGCAATCAGCCCCAGCATTTT. The J gene is TRBJ1-5, the V gene TRBV11-2, with D perhaps matching TRBD1 (6 bases). This CDR3 is 15 amino acids long. Trimming removed 1 base from V and 1 base from J, with 8 bases in between. Germline-derived CDR1 and CDR2 are SGHAT and FQNNGV.

This clone was counted ten times or more. The V call is TRBV30, the J call TRBJ1-6; D is perhaps TRBD1 (6 bases). CDR1 is GTSNPN and CDR2 is SVGIG in the germline V gene (reference sequence). CDR3 length: 16 amino acids. V was clipped by 5 bases and J by 0 bases, with 14 bases between them. The CDR3 reads CAWDGGPFSYNSPLHF. CDR3 nucleotide sequence: TGTGCCTGGGACGGGGGGCCCTTCTCCTATAATTCACCCCTCCACTTT.

The V call is TRBV3-1 (or the pseudogene TRBV3-2), the J call TRBJ2-3, with D maybe TRBD2 (6 bases). V was trimmed by 2 bases and J by 0 bases, leaving 9 bases between them. This CDR3 is built from 15 residues. Germline V CDR1 and CDR2: LGHDT, YNNKEL (reference sequence). For the CDR3, the DNA is TGTGCCAGCAGCCAACAAAGCGGGAGCACAGATACGCAGTATTTT. Translating gives CASSQQSGSTDTQYF.

The chain joins TRBV4-2 to TRBJ2-2, with 11 bases identical to TRBD2. This CDR3 is built from 15 residues. J gave up 4 bases and V 7 bases, and 5 bases lay outside the gene matches. Looked up from germline, CDR1 is LGHNA and CDR2 is YNFKEQ. CDR3: CASNRLAGSTGELFF. CDR3 in DNA: TGTGCCAGCAACAGACTAGCGGGAAGCACCGGGGAGCTGTTTTTT.

The chain links TRBV5-5 to TRBJ2-7; D not resolved. Trimming stripped 4 bases from V and 2 bases from J, with 10 bases between. CDR1 SGHKS and CDR2 YYEKEE come from the germline V gene (reference sequence). The CDR3 loop spans 13 amino acids. This CDR3 reads CASSTFVAYEQYF. CDR3 DNA: TGTGCCAGCAGCACCTTTGTAGCCTACGAGCAGTACTTC. Complete variable domain (other parts from reference TRBV5-5 and TRBJ2-7): DAGVTQSPTHLIKTRGQQVTLRCSPISGHKSVSWYQQVLGQGPQFIFQYYEKEERGRGNFPDRFSARQFPNYSSELNVNALLLGDSALYLCASSTFVAYEQYFGPGTRLTVT.

The V and J genes are TRBV7-2 and TRBJ2-5; D is possibly TRBD1 (7 bases). This CDR3 is built from 15 residues. CDR1 is SGHTA, CDR2 FQGNSA, per germline. Trimming removed 3 bases from V and 5 bases from J, with 16 bases in between. The CDR3 loop reads CASSLTGTGGETQYF. CDR3 coding DNA: TGTGCCAGCAGCTTGACAGGGACTGGGGGGGAGACCCAGTACTTC.

The chain has TRBV7-8 and TRBJ1-3, with TRBD1 identical over 8 bases. The length of the CDR3 is 16 residues. Germline V gives CDR1 SGHVS, CDR2 FQNEAQ. The V and J ends lost 2 bases and 2 bases, in that order; junction bases with no gene match: 5. CDR3 sequence (DNA): TGTGCCAGCAGCTTAATACAGGGGGGCCCTGGAAACACCATATATTTT. Protein sequence: CASSLIQGGPGNTIYF.

The rearrangement links TRBV2 to TRBJ1-5; D not certain. V lost 5 bases and J 4 bases, leaving 12 bases between the germline ends. Germline loops: CDR1 SNHLY, CDR2 FYNNEI. The CDR3 covers 14 residues. As DNA, the CDR3 is TGTGCCAGCAGTCCCGGACGGGGAAATCAGCCCCAGCATTTT. Residues: CASSPGRGNQPQHF.